This T cell receptor (beta chain) was captured by sequencing in a study of blood T cell repertoires in COVID-19. Turning to the study itself: PBMCs, B-cell-depleted T cells, or T cells provided the cDNA or gDNA that made up the material.

The authors' processing: Reference gene primer amplification yielded estimated nucleated cell counts. Only in-frame clones appear in the TCRdb table, and some are missing; sequencing was by immunoSEQ multiplex PCR. V and J calls and clone size come straight from that table; D and trimming were deduced from the DNA. The sample includes under 200,000 clones, about 93% of them seen just once. The CDR3 loop spans 14 amino acids. Trimming removed 6 bases from V and 4 bases from J; junction bases left unmatched: 6. CDR1 SNHLY and CDR2 FYNNEI come from the germline V gene. The sequencing sample was made of peripheral blood. This chain connects TRBV2 to TRBJ1-5; the match to TRBD1 covers 7 bases. The sequence came from a man between 45 and 60 years old with acute or convalescent COVID-19. The DNA for the CDR3 is TGTGCCAGCAGAAGGGGGCTGGGGAATCAGCCCCAGCATTTT. It translates to CASRRGLGNQPQHF.